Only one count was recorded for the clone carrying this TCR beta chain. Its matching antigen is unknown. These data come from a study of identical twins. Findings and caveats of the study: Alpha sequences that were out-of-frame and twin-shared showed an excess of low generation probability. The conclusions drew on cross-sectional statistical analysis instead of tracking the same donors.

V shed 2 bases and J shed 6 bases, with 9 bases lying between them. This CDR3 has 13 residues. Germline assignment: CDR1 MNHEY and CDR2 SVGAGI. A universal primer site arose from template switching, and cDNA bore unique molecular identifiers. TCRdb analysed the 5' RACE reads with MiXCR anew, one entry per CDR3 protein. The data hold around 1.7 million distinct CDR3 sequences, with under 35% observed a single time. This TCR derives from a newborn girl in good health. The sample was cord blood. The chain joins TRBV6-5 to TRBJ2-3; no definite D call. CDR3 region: CASSYEGGDTQYF. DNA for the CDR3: TGTGCCAGCAGTTACGAAGGTGGCGATACGCAGTATTTT.